The clone carrying this TCR beta chain came up a few times. The data stem from a study of cytomegalovirus exposure and HLA in healthy donors. Primers for the PCR totalled 60 Vbeta and 13 Jbeta. Profiling relied on immunoSEQ multiplex PCR, and the TCRdb table lists in-frame clones only, not all of them. The data hold around 86,000 clones, with less than 10% observed a single time. Germline V gene lookup returns CDR1 LNHNV and CDR2 YYDKDF (reference sequence). V lost 1 base and J lost 1, with 10 bases in between. This CDR3 has 15 residues. Sequenced input: PBMCs. The chain uses TRBV15 and TRBJ1-2; no reliable D call. This TCR was recovered from a man aged 45 to 65 in good health and CMV-seronegative. CDR3: CATSRGDSLNYGYTF. The CDR3 region has the DNA TGTGCCACCAGCAGAGGAGATTCCCTTAACTATGGCTACACCTTC.